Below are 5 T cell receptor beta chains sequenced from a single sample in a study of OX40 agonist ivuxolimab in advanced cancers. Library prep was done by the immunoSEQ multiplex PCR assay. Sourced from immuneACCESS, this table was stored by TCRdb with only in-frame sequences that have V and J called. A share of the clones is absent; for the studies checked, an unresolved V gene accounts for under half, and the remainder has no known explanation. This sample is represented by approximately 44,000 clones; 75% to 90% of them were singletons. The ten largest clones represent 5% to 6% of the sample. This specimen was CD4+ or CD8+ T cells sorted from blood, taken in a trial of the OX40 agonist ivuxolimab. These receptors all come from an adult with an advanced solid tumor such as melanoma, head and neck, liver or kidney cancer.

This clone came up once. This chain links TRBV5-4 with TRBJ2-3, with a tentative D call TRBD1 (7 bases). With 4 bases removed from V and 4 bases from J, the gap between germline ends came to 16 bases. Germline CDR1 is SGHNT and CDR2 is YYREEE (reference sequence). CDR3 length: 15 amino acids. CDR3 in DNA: TGTGCCAGCAGCCCGGAGGGGGCTAAAGCAGATACGCAGTATTTT. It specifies CASSPEGAKADTQYF.

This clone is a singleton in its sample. CDR3 region: CASSSGGNNQPQHF. The CDR3 region has the DNA TGTGCCAGCAGCTCAGGGGGAAACAATCAGCCCCAGCATTTT. The chain uses TRBV7-9 and TRBJ1-5, with 7 bases lining up with TRBD1. Germline V lookup: CDR1 SEHNR, CDR2 FQNEAQ (reference sequence). The CDR3 consists of 14 residues. The junction had 3 bases not matched to a gene; V was cut back by 4 bases and J by 3 bases. The full variable domain, completed using reference TRBV7-9 and TRBJ1-5, is DTGVSQNPRHKITKRGQNVTFRCDPISEHNRLYWYRQTLGQGPEFLTYFQNEAQLEKSRLLSDRFSAERPKGSFSTLEIQRTEQGDSAMYLCASSSGGNNQPQHFGDGTRLSIL.

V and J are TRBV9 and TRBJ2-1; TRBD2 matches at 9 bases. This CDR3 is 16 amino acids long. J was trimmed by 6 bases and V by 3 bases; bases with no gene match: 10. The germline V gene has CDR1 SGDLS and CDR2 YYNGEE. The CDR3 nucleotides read TGTGCCAGCAGCGCCGGCCCGACTAGCGGATTCAATGAGCAGTTCTTC. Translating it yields CASSAGPTSGFNEQFF.

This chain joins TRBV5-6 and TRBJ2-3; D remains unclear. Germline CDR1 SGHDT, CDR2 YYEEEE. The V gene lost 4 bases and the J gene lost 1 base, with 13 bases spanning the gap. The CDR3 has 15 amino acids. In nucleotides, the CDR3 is TGTGCCAGCAGCCGATCAGGAACGGGCACAGATACGCAGTATTTT. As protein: CASSRSGTGTDTQYF.

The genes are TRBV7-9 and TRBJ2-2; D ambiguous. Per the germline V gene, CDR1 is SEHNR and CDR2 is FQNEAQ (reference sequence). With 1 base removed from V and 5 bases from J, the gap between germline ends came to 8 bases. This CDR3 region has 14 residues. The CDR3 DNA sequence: TGTGCCAGCAGCTTAGTGTCTACGACCGGGGAGCTGTTTTTT. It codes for CASSLVSTTGELFF.